The present entry profiles one T cell receptor beta chain with its context. The entry originates in a study of blood T cell repertoires in COVID-19. The wider study: Whether acute or convalescent, the COVID-19 samples came from the United States, Italy and Spain. The analysed material was cDNA or gDNA that came from T cells, B-cell-depleted T cells, or PBMCs.

The CDR3 is made up of 12 amino acids. Trimming removed 1 base at V and 7 bases at J, with 8 bases between. CDR1 SGHRS and CDR2 YFSETQ come from the germline V gene. Under the authors' procedure: Amplification with reference gene primers provided the estimates of nucleated cell counts. Sequencing used immunoSEQ multiplex PCR; TCRdb keeps in-frame clones, though not all of them. V, J and clone size reflect that table, while D and trimming were determined from the DNA. This sample has 350,000 to 450,000 clones, with roughly 90% found just once. This chain links TRBV5-1 with TRBJ1-2; D unclear. The clonotype comes from a man in his forties with acute or convalescent COVID-19. Sequencing was performed on peripheral blood. The CDR3 reads CASSLSGLGYTF. The CDR3 coding sequence is TGCGCCAGCAGCTTGTCCGGTCTTGGCTACACCTTC.